This TCR beta chain was identified in a study of blood T cell repertoires in COVID-19. Study context: COVID-19 samples, acute and convalescent, were from the United States, Italy and Spain. PBMCs, B-cell-depleted T cells, or T cells provided the cDNA or gDNA that made up the material.

How the authors handled the data: Researchers report that nucleated cell counts were estimated from reference gene primer amplification. Profiled with immunoSEQ multiplex PCR; TCRdb holds only in-frame clones, not every one. The V and J calls and the clone size are those of that table, but D and trimming were determined from the DNA. Of around 380,000 clones in the sample, roughly 80% were seen once. Germline V gene sequence: CDR1 MNHEY, CDR2 SVGAGI. The CDR3 totals 15 residues. The ends lost 6 bases at V and 0 bases at J; junction bases unmatched: 4. J is TRBJ1-1 and V is TRBV6-5, with 10 bases that match TRBD1. The sample comprised peripheral blood. This receptor was obtained from a human donor with acute or convalescent COVID-19. The donor label of this sample is uncertain. Here the CDR3 DNA reads TGTGCCAGCAGCCGGGACAGGGGAATGAACACTGAAGCTTTCTTT. This gives the protein CASSRDRGMNTEAFF.